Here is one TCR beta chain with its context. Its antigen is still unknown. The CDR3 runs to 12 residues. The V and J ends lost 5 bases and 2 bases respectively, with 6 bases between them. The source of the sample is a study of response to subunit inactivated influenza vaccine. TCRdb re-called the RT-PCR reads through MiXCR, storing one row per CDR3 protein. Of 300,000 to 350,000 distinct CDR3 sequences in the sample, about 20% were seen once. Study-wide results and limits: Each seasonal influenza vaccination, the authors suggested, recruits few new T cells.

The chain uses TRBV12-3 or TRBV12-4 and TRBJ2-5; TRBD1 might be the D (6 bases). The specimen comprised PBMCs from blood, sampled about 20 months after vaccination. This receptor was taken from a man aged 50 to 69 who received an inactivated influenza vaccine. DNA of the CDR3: TGTGCCAGCAGTGGACAGCAAGAGACCCAGTACTTC. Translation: CASSGQQETQYF.